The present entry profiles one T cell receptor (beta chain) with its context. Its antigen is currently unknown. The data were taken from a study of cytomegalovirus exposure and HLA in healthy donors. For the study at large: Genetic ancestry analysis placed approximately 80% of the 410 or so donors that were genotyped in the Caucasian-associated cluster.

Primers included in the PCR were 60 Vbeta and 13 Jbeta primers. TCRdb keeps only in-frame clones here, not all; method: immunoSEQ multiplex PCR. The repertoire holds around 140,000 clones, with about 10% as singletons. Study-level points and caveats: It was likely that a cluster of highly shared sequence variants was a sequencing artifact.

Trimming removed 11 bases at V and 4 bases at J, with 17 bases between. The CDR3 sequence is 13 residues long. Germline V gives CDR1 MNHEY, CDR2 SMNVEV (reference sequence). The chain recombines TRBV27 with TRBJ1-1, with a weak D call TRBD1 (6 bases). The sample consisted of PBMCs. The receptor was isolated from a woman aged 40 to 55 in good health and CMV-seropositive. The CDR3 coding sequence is TGTGCCTCCAACAACAGGGTGGGCACTGAAGCTTTCTTT. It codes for CASNNRVGTEAFF.